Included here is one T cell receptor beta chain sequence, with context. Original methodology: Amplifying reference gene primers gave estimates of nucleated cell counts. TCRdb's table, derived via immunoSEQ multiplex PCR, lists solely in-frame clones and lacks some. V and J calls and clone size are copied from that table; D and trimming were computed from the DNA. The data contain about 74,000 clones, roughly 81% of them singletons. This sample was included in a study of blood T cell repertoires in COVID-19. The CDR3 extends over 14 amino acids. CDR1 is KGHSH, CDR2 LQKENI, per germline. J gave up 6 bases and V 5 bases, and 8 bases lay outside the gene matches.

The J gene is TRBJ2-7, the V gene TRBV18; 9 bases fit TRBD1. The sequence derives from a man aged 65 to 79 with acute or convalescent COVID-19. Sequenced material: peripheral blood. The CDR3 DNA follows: TGTGCCAGCTCAGCCGGGACAGGGCGGTCCGAGCAGTACTTC. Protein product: CASSAGTGRSEQYF.